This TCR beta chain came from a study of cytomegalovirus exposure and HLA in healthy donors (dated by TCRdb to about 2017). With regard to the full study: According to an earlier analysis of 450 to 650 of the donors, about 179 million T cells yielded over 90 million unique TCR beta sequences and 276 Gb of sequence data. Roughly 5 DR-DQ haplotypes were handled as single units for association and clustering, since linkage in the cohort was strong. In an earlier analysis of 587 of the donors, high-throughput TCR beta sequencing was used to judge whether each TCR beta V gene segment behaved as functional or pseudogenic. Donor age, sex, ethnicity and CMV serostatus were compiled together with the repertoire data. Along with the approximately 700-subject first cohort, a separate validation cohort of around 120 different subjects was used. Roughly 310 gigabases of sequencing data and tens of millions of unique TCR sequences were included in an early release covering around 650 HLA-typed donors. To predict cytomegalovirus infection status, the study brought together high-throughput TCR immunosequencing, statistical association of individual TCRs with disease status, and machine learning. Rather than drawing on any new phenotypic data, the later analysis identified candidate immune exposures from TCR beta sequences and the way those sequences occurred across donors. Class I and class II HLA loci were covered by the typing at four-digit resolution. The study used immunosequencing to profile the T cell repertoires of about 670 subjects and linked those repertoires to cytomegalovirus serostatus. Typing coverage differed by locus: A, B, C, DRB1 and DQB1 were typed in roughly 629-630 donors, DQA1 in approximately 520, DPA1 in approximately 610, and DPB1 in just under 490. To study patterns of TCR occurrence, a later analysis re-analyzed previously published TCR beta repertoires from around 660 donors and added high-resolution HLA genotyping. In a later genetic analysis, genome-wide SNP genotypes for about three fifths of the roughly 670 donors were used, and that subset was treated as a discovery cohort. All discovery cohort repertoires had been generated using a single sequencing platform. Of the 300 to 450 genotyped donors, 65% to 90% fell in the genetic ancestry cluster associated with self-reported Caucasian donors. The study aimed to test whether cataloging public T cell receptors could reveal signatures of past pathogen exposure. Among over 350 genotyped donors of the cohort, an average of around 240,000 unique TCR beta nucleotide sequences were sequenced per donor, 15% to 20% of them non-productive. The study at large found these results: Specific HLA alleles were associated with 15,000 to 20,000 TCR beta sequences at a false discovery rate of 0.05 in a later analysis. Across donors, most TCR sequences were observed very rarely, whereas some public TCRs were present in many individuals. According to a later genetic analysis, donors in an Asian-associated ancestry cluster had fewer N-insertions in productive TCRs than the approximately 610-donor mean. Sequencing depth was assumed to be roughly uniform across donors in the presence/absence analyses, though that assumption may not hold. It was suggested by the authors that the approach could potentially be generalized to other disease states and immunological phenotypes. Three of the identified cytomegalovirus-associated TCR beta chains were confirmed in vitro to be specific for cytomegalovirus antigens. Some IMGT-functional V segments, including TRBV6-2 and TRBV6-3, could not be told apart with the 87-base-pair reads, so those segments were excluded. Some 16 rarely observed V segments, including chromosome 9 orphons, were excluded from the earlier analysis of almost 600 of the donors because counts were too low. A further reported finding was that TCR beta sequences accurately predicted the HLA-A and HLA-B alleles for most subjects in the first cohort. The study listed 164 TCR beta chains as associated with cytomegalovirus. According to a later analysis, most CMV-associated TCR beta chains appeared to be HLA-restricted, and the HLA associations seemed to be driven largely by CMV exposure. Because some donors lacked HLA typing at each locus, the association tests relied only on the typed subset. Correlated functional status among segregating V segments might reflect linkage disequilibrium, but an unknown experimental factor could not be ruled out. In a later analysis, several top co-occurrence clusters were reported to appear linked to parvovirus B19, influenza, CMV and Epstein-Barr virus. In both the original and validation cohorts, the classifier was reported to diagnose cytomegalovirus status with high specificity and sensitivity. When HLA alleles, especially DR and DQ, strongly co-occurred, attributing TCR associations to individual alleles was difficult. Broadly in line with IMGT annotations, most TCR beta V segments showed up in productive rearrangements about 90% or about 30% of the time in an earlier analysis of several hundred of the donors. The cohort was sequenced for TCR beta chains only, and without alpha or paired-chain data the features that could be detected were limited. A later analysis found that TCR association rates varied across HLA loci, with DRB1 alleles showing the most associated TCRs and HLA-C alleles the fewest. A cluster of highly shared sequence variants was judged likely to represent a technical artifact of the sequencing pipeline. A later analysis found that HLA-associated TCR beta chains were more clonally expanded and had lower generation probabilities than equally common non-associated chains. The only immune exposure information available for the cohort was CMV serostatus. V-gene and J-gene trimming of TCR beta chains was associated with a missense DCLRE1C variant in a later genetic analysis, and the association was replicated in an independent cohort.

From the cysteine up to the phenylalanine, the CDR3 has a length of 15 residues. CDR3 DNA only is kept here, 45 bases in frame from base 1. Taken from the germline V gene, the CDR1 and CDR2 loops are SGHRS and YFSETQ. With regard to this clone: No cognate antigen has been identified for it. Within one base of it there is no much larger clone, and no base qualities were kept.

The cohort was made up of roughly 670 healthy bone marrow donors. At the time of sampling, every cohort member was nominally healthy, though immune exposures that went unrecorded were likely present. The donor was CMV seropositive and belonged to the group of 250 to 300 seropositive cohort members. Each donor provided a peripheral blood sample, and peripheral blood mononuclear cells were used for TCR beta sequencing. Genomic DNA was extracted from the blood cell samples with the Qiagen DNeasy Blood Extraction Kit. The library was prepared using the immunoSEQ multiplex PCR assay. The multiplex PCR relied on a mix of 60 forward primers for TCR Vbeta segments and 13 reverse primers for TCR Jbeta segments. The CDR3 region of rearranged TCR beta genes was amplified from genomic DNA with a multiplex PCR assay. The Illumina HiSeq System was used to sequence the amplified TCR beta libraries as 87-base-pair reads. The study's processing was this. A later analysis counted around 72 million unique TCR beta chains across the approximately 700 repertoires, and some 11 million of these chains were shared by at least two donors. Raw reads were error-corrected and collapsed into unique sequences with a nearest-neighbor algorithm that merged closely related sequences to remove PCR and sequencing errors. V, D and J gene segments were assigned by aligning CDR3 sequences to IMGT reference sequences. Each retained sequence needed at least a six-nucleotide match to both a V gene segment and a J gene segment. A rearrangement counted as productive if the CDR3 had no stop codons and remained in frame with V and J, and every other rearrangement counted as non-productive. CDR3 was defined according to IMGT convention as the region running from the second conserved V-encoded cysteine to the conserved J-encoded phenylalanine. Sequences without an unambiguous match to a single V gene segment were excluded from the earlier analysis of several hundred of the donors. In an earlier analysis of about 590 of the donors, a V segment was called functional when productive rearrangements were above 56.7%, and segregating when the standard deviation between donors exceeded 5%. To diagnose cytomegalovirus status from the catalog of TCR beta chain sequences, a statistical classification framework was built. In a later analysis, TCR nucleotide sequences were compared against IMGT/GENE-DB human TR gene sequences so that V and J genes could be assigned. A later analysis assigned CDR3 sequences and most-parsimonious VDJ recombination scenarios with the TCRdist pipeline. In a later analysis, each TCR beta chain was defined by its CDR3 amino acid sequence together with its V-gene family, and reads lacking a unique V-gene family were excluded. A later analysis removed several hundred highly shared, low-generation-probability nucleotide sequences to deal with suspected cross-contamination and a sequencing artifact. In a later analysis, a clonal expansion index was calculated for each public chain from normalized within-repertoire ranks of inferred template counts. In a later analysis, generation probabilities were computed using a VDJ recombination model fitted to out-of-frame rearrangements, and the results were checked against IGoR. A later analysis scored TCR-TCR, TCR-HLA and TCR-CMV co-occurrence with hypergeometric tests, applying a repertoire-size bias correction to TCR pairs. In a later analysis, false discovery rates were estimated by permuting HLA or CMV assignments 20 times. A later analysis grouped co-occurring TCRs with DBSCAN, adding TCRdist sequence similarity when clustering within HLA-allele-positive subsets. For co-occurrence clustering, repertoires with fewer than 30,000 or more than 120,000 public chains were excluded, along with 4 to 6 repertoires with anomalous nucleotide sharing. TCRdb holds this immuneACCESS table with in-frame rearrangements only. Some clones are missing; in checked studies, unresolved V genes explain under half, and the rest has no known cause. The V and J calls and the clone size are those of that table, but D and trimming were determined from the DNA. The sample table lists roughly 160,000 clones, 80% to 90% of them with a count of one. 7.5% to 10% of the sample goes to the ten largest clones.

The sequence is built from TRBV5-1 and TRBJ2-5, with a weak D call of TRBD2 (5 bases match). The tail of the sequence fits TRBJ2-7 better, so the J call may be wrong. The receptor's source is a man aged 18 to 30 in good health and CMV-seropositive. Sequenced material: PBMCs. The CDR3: CASSLISSGAYEQYF. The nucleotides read TGCGCCAGCAGCTTGATCTCCAGCGGTGCCTACGAGCAGTACTTC.